This entry describes one TCR beta chain. As yet, its antigen is unknown. The TRBV12-4/TRBJ1-2 clonotypes were amplified using barcode primers with ligated adaptors. Each CDR3 protein gets one entry after TCRdb re-called the multiplex PCR reads with MiXCR. The data contain a few hundred distinct CDR3 sequences, over 20% of them singletons. Whole-study results and caveats: Naive CD4+ cells shared approximately 14% of tumor Treg sequences.

Germline trimming cut 1 base from V and 5 bases from J; bases unmatched to any gene: 7. The CDR3 extends over 15 amino acids. V gene TRBV12-3 or TRBV12-4 combines with J gene TRBJ1-2; the match to TRBD1 covers 7 bases. This clonotype was sampled from a female donor with breast cancer. Input material: naive CD4+ T cells sorted from blood. Subset in this sample: naive CD4+ T cells, CD4+CD45RA+CD25-. Here the CDR3 reads CASSLDRDSPYGYTF. For the CDR3, the DNA is TGTGCCAGCAGTTTAGACCGGGACAGTCCGTATGGCTACACCTTC.